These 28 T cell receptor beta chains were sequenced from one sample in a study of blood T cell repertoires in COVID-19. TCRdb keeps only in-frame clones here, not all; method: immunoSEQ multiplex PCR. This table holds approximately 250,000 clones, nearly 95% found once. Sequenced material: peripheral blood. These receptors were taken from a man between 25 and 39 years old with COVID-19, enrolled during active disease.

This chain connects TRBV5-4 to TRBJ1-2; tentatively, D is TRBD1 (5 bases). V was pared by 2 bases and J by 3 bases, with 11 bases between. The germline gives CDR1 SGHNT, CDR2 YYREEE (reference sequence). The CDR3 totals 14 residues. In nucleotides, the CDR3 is TGTGCCAGCAGCTTCCAGGGAACGGACTATGGCTACACCTTC. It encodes CASSFQGTDYGYTF.

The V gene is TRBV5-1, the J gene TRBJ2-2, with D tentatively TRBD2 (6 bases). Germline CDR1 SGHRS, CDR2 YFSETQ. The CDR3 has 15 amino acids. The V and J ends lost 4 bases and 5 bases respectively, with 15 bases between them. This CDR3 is CASSAEGLDTGELFF. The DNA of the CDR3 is TGCGCCAGCAGCGCGGAGGGTTTGGATACCGGGGAGCTGTTTTTT.

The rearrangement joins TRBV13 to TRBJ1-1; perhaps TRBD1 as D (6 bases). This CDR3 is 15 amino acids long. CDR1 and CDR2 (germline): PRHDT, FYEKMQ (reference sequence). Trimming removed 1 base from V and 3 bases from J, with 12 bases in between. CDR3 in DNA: TGTGCCAGCAGCTTAGATCAGGGGCGATACACTGAAGCTTTCTTT. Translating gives CASSLDQGRYTEAFF.

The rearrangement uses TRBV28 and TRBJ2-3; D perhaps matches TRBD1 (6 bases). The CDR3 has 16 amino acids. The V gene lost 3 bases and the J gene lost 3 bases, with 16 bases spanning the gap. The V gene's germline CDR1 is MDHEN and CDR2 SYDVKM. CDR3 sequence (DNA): TGTGCCAGCAGTTTTAAACTAGGGGGTGGGACAGATACGCAGTATTTT. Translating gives CASSFKLGGGTDTQYF.

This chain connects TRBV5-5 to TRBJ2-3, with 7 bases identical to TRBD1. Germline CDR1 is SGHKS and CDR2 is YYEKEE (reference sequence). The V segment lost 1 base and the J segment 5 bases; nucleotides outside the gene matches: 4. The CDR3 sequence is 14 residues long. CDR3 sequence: CASSLQGEVDTQYF. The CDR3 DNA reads TGTGCCAGCAGCTTGCAGGGGGAAGTAGATACGCAGTATTTT.

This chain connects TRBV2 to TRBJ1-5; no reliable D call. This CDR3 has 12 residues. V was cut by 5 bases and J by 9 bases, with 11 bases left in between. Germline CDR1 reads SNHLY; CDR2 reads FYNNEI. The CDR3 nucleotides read TGTGCCAGCAGTCCCCGGTCGATGCCCCAGCATTTT. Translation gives CASSPRSMPQHF.

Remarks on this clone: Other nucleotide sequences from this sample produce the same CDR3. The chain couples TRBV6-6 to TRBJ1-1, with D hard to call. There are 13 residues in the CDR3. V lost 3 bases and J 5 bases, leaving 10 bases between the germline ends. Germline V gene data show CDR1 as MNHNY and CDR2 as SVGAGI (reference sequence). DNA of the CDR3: TGTGCCAGCAGTTATGGGGAGAAGACTGAAGCTTTCTTT. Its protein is CASSYGEKTEAFF.

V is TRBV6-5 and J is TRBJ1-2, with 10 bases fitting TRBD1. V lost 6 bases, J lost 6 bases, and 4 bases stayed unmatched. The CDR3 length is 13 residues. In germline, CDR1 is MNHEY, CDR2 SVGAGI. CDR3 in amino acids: CASSPTGGHGYTF. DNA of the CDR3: TGTGCCAGCAGCCCGACAGGGGGCCATGGCTACACCTTC.

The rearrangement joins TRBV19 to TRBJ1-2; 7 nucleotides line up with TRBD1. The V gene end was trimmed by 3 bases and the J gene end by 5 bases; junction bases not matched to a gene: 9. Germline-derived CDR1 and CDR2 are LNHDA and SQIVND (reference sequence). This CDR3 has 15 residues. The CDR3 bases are TGTGCCAGTAGTATTAGTGCGGGACAGACTTATGGCTACACCTTC. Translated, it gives CASSISAGQTYGYTF.

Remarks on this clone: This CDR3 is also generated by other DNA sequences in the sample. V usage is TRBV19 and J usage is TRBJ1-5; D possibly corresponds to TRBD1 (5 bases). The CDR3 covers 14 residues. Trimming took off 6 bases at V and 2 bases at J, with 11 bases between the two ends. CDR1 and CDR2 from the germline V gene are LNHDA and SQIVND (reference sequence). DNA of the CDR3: TGTGCCAGTAGCTCTGGGGGGGGCAATCAGCCCCAGCATTTT. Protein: CASSSGGGNQPQHF.

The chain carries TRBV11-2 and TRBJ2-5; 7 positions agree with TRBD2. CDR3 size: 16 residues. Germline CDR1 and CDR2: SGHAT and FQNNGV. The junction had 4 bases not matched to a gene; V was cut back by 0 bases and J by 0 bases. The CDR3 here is CASSLERRGYQETQYF. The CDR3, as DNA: TGTGCCAGCAGCTTAGAACGGCGGGGGTACCAAGAGACCCAGTACTTC.

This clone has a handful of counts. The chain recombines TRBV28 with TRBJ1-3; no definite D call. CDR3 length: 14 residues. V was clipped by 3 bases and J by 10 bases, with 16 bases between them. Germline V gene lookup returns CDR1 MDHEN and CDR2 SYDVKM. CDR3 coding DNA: TGTGCCAGCAGTTTGGGGAGTGGTGTAACAACCATATATTTT. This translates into CASSLGSGVTTIYF.

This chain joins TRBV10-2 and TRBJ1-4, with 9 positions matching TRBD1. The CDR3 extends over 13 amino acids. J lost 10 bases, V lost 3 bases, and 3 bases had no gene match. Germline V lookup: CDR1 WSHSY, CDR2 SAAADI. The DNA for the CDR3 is TGCGCCAGCAGTGAACAGGGGGCGGGAAAACTGTTTTTT. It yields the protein CASSEQGAGKLFF.

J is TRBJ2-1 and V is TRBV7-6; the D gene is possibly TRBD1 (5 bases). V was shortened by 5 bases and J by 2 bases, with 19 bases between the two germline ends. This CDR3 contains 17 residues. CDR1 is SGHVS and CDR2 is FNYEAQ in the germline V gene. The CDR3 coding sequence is TGTGCCAGCAGCGAAATACGACAGCGACCTACCTACAATGAGCAGTTCTTC. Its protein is CASSEIRQRPTYNEQFF.

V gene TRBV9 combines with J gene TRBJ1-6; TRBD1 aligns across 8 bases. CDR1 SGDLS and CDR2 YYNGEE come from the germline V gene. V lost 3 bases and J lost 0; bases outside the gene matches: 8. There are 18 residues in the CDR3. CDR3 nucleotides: TGTGCCAGCAGCGGACTACGACAGGGGAGCTCCTATAATTCACCCCTCCACTTT. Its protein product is CASSGLRQGSSYNSPLHF.

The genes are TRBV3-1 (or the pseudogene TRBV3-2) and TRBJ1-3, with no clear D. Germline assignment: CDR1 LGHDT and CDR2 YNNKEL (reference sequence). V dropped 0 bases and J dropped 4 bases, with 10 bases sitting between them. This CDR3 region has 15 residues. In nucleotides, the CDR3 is TGTGCCAGCAGCCAAGACTGGGCAGCCGGAAACACCATATATTTT. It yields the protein CASSQDWAAGNTIYF.

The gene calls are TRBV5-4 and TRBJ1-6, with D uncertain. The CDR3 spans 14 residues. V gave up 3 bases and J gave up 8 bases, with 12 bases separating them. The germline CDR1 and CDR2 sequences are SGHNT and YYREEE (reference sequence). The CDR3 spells CASSSRGGHSPLHF. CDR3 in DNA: TGTGCCAGCAGCTCCCGTGGTGGCCATTCACCCCTCCACTTT.

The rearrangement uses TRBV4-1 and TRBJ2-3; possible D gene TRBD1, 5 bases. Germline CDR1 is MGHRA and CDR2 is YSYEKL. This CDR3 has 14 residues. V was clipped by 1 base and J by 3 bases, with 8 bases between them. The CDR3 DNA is TGCGCCAGCAGCCAAGTTGCAGGGACAGATACGCAGTATTTT. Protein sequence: CASSQVAGTDTQYF.

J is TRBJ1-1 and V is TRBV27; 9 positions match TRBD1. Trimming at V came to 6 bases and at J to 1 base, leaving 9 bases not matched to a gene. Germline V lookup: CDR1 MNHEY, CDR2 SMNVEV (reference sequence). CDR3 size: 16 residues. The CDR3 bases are TGTGCCAGCAGCCAACAGGGGGCGCAGGGGAACACTGAAGCTTTCTTT. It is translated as CASSQQGAQGNTEAFF.

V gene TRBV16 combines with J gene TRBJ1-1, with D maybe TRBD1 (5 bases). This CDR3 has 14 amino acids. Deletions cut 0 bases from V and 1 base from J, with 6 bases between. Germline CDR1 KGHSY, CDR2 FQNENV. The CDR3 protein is CASSQSGGNTEAFF. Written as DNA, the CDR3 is TGTGCCAGCAGCCAATCGGGGGGGAACACTGAAGCTTTCTTT. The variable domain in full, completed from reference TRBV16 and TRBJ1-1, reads GEEVAQTPKHLVRGEGQKAKLYCAPIKGHSYVFWYQQVLKNEFKFLISFQNENVFDETGMPKERFSAKCLPNSPCSLEIQATKLEDSAVYFCASSQSGGNTEAFFGQGTRLTVV.

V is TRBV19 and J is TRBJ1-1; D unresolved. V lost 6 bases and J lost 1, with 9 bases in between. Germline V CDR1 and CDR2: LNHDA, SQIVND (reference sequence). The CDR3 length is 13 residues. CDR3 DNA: TGTGCCAGTAGAACCCAGGAGAACACTGAAGCTTTCTTT. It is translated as CASRTQENTEAFF.

The chain's CDR3 is CASSLGQGTFYEQYF. Written as DNA, the CDR3 is TGCGCCAGCAGCTTGGGACAGGGCACATTCTACGAGCAGTACTTC. The rearrangement joins TRBV5-1 to TRBJ2-7; 7 nucleotides align to TRBD1. Germline assignment: CDR1 SGHRS and CDR2 YFSETQ. With V trimmed by 0 bases and J by 3 bases, 6 bases remained unmatched. The CDR3 consists of 15 residues.

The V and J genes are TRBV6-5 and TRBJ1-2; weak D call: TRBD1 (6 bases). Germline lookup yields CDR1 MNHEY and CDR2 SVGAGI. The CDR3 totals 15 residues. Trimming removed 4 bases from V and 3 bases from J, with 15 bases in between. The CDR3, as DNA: TGTGCCAGCAGTTCCCGTAGGGGGGGCGACTATGGCTACACCTTC. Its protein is CASSSRRGGDYGYTF.

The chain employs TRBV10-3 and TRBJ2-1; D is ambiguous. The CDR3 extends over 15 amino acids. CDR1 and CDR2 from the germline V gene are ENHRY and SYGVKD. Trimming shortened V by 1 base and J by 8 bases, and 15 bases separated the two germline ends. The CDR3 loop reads CAISEYPPASDEQFF. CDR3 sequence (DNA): TGTGCCATCAGTGAGTACCCCCCCGCGAGCGATGAGCAGTTCTTC.

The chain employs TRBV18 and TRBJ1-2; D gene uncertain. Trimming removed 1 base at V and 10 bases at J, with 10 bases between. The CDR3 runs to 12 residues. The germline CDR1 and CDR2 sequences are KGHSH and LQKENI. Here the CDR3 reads CASSPRADDYTF. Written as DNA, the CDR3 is TGTGCCAGCTCACCACGGGCAGACGACTACACCTTC. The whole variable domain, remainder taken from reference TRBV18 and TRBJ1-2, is NAGVMQNPRHLVRRRGQEARLRCSPMKGHSHVYWYRQLPEEGLKFMVYLQKENIIDESGMPKERFSAEFPKEGPSILRIQQVVRGDSAAYFCASSPRADDYTFGSGTRLTVV.

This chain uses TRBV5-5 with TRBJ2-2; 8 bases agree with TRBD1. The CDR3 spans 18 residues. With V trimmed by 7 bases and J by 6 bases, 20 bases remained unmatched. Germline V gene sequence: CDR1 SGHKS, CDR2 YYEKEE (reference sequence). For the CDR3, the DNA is TGTGCCAGCGGAGCTTGGGTGACAGGGGCGCTTCCCTCCGGGGAGCTGTTTTTT. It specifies CASGAWVTGALPSGELFF.

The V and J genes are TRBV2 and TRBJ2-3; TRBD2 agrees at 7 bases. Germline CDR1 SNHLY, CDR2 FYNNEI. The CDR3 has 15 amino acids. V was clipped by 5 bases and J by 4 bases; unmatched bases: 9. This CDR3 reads CASSLLGGGSDTQYF. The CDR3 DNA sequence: TGTGCCAGCAGTCTGTTGGGCGGGGGATCAGATACGCAGTATTTT.

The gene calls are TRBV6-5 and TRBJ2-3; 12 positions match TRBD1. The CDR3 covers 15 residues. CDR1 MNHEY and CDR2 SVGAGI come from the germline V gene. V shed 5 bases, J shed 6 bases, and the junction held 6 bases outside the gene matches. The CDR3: CASSMGQGAWDTQYF. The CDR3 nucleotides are TGTGCCAGCAGTATGGGACAGGGGGCGTGGGATACGCAGTATTTT.